The 27 T cell receptor beta chains below were found in one sample sequenced in a study of response to subunit inactivated influenza vaccine. TCRdb reprocessed the RT-PCR reads via MiXCR and lists one record per CDR3 protein. The sample includes about 500,000 distinct CDR3 sequences, approximately 15% of them seen just once. The sequencing here drew on CD4+ T cells sorted from PBMCs, taken 23 months after vaccination. These TCRs come from a man between 50 and 75 years old who received an inactivated influenza vaccine.

This clonotype showed up many times. This rearrangement joins TRBV5-5 to TRBJ2-1; D is uncertain. Looked up from germline, CDR1 is SGHKS and CDR2 is YYEKEE (reference sequence). This CDR3 comprises 11 residues. Trimming left V 0 bases short and J 9 bases short, with 4 bases between. CDR3 in amino acids: CASSLAGEQFF. The CDR3 bases are TGTGCCAGCAGCTTGGCTGGTGAGCAGTTCTTC.

The V and J genes are TRBV29-1 and TRBJ2-3; D uncertain. V lost 1 base to trimming and J lost 4 bases, with 9 bases between them. CDR1 is SQVTM and CDR2 is ANQGSEA in the germline V gene. The CDR3 length is 13 residues. The chain's CDR3 is CSVEVRVADTQYF. The CDR3, as DNA: TGCAGCGTTGAAGTAAGGGTGGCAGATACGCAGTATTTT.

This clonotype appeared a few times. The chain has TRBV7-2 and TRBJ1-2; 9 bases line up with TRBD1. Germline lookup yields CDR1 SGHTA and CDR2 FQGNSA. This CDR3 contains 14 residues. V gave up 6 bases and J gave up 8 bases; unmatched junction bases: 10. The CDR3 coding sequence is TGTGCCAGCAGTACAGGGGGCGAAATAACAGGCTACACCTTC. This sequence encodes CASSTGGEITGYTF.

The table lists this clonotype with a few counts. This chain links TRBV7-7 with TRBJ2-5; a possible D gene is TRBD2 (5 bases). In germline, CDR1 is SSHAT, CDR2 FNYEAQ (reference sequence). V was cut by 3 bases and J by 5 bases, with 10 bases left in between. The CDR3 loop spans 13 amino acids. The CDR3 bases are TGTGCCAGCAGCTTTCATTCGGGGGAGACCCAGTACTTC. Translating gives CASSFHSGETQYF.

The chain combines TRBV20-1 with TRBJ1-2, with 11 nucleotides matching TRBD1. CDR3 length equals 12 residues. V lost 4 bases, J lost 8 bases, and 3 bases stayed unmatched. Germline assignment: CDR1 DFQATT and CDR2 SNEGSKA (reference sequence). The CDR3 region is CSAIRDRGGYTF. The CDR3 DNA follows: TGCAGTGCTATCCGGGACAGGGGGGGCTACACCTTC.

This CDR3 reads CAWSLAGSGELFF. Written as DNA, the CDR3 is TGTGCCTGGAGTCTAGCGGGGTCCGGGGAGCTGTTTTTT. The J gene is TRBJ2-2, the V gene TRBV30; 9 bases align to TRBD2. Germline loops: CDR1 GTSNPN, CDR2 SVGIG (reference sequence). CDR3 length: 13 residues. J lost 6 bases, V lost 2 bases, and 1 base had no gene match.

V usage is TRBV12-3 or TRBV12-4 and J usage is TRBJ1-5; the match to TRBD1 covers 9 bases. There are 14 residues in the CDR3. V lost 2 bases to trimming and J lost 6 bases; unmatched junction nucleotides: 2. The CDR3 sequence: CASSLTGQGQPQHF. The DNA of the CDR3 is TGTGCCAGCAGTTTAACGGGACAGGGTCAGCCCCAGCATTTT.

The chain recombines TRBV20-1 with TRBJ1-2; D gene uncertain. The CDR3 spans 12 residues. Trimming shortened V by 7 bases and J by 2 bases, and 11 bases separated the two germline ends. Germline-derived CDR1 and CDR2 are DFQATT and SNEGSKA (reference sequence). The CDR3: CSVWTGNYGYTF. DNA of the CDR3: TGCAGTGTATGGACGGGGAACTATGGCTACACCTTC.

The rearrangement uses TRBV5-1 and TRBJ2-7; D is undetermined. The V and J ends lost 5 bases and 6 bases respectively, with 9 bases between them. The CDR3 consists of 11 residues. The germline gives CDR1 SGHRS, CDR2 YFSETQ. The CDR3 bases are TGCGCCAGCAGGGCAGGTAGCGAGCAGTACTTC. It encodes CASRAGSEQYF.

Comment on this clonotype: Germline is not matched at one junction end, which may reflect a read error. V is TRBV12-3 or TRBV12-4 and J is TRBJ2-5; 11 bases line up with TRBD2. The CDR3 contains 14 residues. The CDR3: CASSLAGGRETQYF. The CDR3, as DNA: TGTGCCAGCAGTCTAGCGGGGGGAAGGGAGACCCAGTACTTC.

This clonotype was recorded many times. The chain links TRBV5-1 to TRBJ2-6, with D perhaps matching TRBD2 (5 bases). Per the germline V gene, CDR1 is SGHRS and CDR2 is YFSETQ. The length of the CDR3 is 19 residues. The V end lost 0 bases, the J end lost 3 bases, and 19 bases lay between the germline ends. This CDR3 is CASSLAGYGDLGGANVLTF. CDR3 DNA sequence: TGCGCCAGCAGCTTGGCGGGGTATGGGGATCTTGGTGGGGCCAACGTCCTGACTTTC. Drawing the rest from reference TRBV5-1 and TRBJ2-6, the complete variable domain is KAGVTQTPRYLIKTRGQQVTLSCSPISGHRSVSWYQQTPGQGLQFLFEYFSETQRNKGNFPGRFSGRQFSNSRSEMNVSTLELGDSALYLCASSLAGYGDLGGANVLTFGAGSRLTVL.

This clonotype has at least ten counts. J is TRBJ2-3 and V is TRBV2; D is uncertain. This CDR3 is 14 amino acids long. Germline V gives CDR1 SNHLY, CDR2 FYNNEI. Trimming stripped 7 bases from V and 0 bases from J, with 11 bases between. The CDR3 sequence: CASTPHLSTDTQYF. The DNA of the CDR3 is TGTGCCAGCACCCCGCACCTTAGCACAGATACGCAGTATTTT. Variable domain in full (rest from reference TRBV2 and TRBJ2-3): EPEVTQTPSHQVTQMGQEVILRCVPISNHLYFYWYRQILGQKVEFLVSFYNNEISEKSEIFDDQFSVERPDGSNFTLKIRSTKLEDSAMYFCASTPHLSTDTQYFGPGTRLTVL.

The V call is TRBV7-2, the J call TRBJ1-5, with TRBD1 as a possible D gene (5 bases). Trimming left V 11 bases short and J 4 bases short, with 21 bases between. The CDR3 covers 15 residues. Per germline, CDR1 SGHTA and CDR2 FQGNSA. CDR3 region: CAGTPPGQINQPQHF. For the CDR3, the DNA is TGTGCCGGTACTCCCCCGGGGCAGATTAATCAGCCCCAGCATTTT.

Only a few counts were recorded for this clonotype. This chain uses TRBV11-2 with TRBJ2-7; 7 nucleotides agree with TRBD2. The CDR3 totals 15 residues. V shed 1 base, J shed 4 bases, and the junction held 7 bases outside the gene matches. Germline CDR1 reads SGHAT; CDR2 reads FQNNGV. The CDR3 DNA follows: TGTGCCAGCAGCTTAGCGGCCGGGGAGGGGTACGAGCAGTACTTC. This sequence encodes CASSLAAGEGYEQYF. The variable domain in full, completed from reference TRBV11-2 and TRBJ2-7, reads EAGVAQSPRYKIIEKRQSVAFWCNPISGHATLYWYQQILGQGPKLLIQFQNNGVVDDSQLPKDRFSAERLKGVDSTLKIQPAKLEDSAVYLCASSLAAGEGYEQYFGPGTRLTVT.

This chain uses TRBV7-2 with TRBJ2-1; the D gene is possibly TRBD1 (6 bases). Germline V gene data show CDR1 as SGHTA and CDR2 as FQGNSA. The CDR3 consists of 17 residues. Between the trimmed V and J ends, which lost 5 bases and 3 bases, there was a span of 20 bases. In DNA form, the CDR3 reads TGTGCCAGCAGCCCGAACGGCCCAGGGGCGGACTACAATGAGCAGTTCTTC. It is translated as CASSPNGPGADYNEQFF.

This clonotype was seen only a few times. This chain joins TRBV10-3 and TRBJ2-7, with D possibly being TRBD1 (5 bases). Between the trimmed V and J ends, which lost 2 bases and 2 bases, there was a span of 16 bases. Germline CDR1 reads ENHRY; CDR2 reads SYGVKD. The CDR3 sequence is 16 residues long. The CDR3 region is CAISEGAVTLTYEQYF. The CDR3, as DNA: TGTGCCATCAGTGAGGGGGCAGTCACCCTGACCTACGAGCAGTACTTC.

The chain employs TRBV27 and TRBJ2-3; 8 nucleotides align to TRBD2. CDR1 is MNHEY and CDR2 is SMNVEV in the germline V gene (reference sequence). This CDR3 spans 18 amino acids. The V and J ends lost 3 bases and 5 bases, in that order; junction bases with no gene match: 16. CDR3 region: CASSLDGGRILLGDTQYF. CDR3 nucleotide sequence: TGTGCCAGCAGTTTGGATGGCGGGAGGATCTTATTGGGAGATACGCAGTATTTT.

CDR3 sequence: CSAISATNEKLFF. CDR3 bases: TGCAGTGCTATAAGCGCAACTAATGAAAAACTGTTTTTT. The chain is built from TRBV20-1 and TRBJ1-4; D not resolved. Germline V lookup: CDR1 DFQATT, CDR2 SNEGSKA (reference sequence). Trimming pared 4 bases from V and 0 bases from J, leaving 6 bases between. The CDR3 has 13 residues.

The chain recombines TRBV24-1 with TRBJ2-5; 7 positions match TRBD1. The germline V gene encodes CDR1 KGHDR and CDR2 SFDVKD. This CDR3 is 17 amino acids long. V trimming: 4 bases; J trimming: 5 bases; junction bases outside the gene matches: 15. The CDR3 sequence is CATSDRPARQGWETQYF. The CDR3 nucleotides read TGTGCCACCAGTGACCGACCCGCCCGACAGGGATGGGAGACCCAGTACTTC.

This clonotype has a handful of counts. The V gene is TRBV6-5, the J gene TRBJ2-1; 8 nucleotides agree with TRBD2. The V gene's germline CDR1 is MNHEY and CDR2 SVGAGI. The J segment lost 0 bases and the V segment lost 3 bases, leaving 7 bases of the junction unmatched. This CDR3 comprises 17 residues. This CDR3 reads CASSYFVREGSYNEQFF. The CDR3 DNA follows: TGTGCCAGCAGTTATTTCGTCCGGGAGGGCTCCTACAATGAGCAGTTCTTC.

This clonotype was seen a few times. The rearrangement uses TRBV6-2 or TRBV6-3 and TRBJ1-5; 9 nucleotides match TRBD1. The CDR3 consists of 18 residues. Per germline, CDR1 MNHEY and CDR2 SVGEGT. V shed 2 bases, J shed 3 bases, and the junction held 11 bases outside the gene matches. CDR3: CASSYVPSGTGFNQPQHF. CDR3 sequence (DNA): TGTGCCAGCAGTTACGTACCCTCCGGGACAGGGTTCAATCAGCCCCAGCATTTT.

This chain uses TRBV20-1 with TRBJ2-5; D is perhaps TRBD1 (5 bases). Trimming pared 4 bases from V and 2 bases from J, leaving 14 bases between. The V gene's germline CDR1 is DFQATT and CDR2 SNEGSKA (reference sequence). The CDR3 is 14 amino acids. CDR3 nucleotide sequence: TGCAGTGCTATTTCCAGGGAAGGACAAGAGACCCAGTACTTC. Its translation: CSAISREGQETQYF.

This chain uses TRBV4-2 with TRBJ2-5; 7 nucleotides line up with TRBD1. V trimming: 1 base; J trimming: 5 bases; junction bases outside the gene matches: 7. The germline gives CDR1 LGHNA, CDR2 YNFKEQ. The CDR3 sequence is 15 residues long. The CDR3 nucleotides read TGTGCCAGCAGCCAAGCGACAGGGAAAGAGGAGACCCAGTACTTC. Its protein product is CASSQATGKEETQYF.

The genes are TRBV2 and TRBJ1-5; no definite D call. The CDR3 has 15 amino acids. Germline lookup yields CDR1 SNHLY and CDR2 FYNNEI. Trimming stripped 0 bases from V and 0 bases from J, with 6 bases between. As DNA, the CDR3 is TGTGCCAGCAGTGAAGCAGGCTATAGCAATCAGCCCCAGCATTTT. This encodes CASSEAGYSNQPQHF.

This clonotype was found a few times. This chain uses TRBV2 with TRBJ2-3; D ambiguous. CDR1 SNHLY and CDR2 FYNNEI come from the germline V gene. The V gene lost 7 bases and the J gene lost 4 bases, with 6 bases spanning the gap. The CDR3 is 11 amino acids. The CDR3 loop is CASTRSDTQYF. Written as DNA, the CDR3 is TGTGCCAGCACACGGTCAGATACGCAGTATTTT.

The chain uses TRBV7-2 and TRBJ2-5; D is perhaps TRBD1 (6 bases). This CDR3 is 14 amino acids long. Trimming shortened V by 8 bases and J by 0 bases, and 13 bases separated the two germline ends. In germline, CDR1 is SGHTA, CDR2 FQGNSA. This chain's CDR3 is CASSRTGNQETQYF. The CDR3 DNA reads as TGTGCCAGCTCCCGAACAGGGAACCAAGAGACCCAGTACTTC.

About this clonotype itself: The junction does not match germline at one end; this may be a read error. J is TRBJ2-2 and V is TRBV10-3; 8 bases match TRBD1. Per germline, CDR1 ENHRY and CDR2 SYGVKD. This CDR3 has 15 residues. The CDR3 DNA sequence: TGTGACATCAGTGGAGGGACAGGGAACACCGGGGAGCTGTTTTTT. The encoded protein is CDISGGTGNTGELFF.